This T cell receptor (beta chain) was sequenced during a study of T cells after yellow fever vaccination (dated by TCRdb to 2018 to 2020). Describing the broader study: Libraries from fractions with low cell numbers were prepared with the SMART-Seq v4 Ultra Low Input RNA kit. Bulk TCR alpha and beta repertoires were sequenced longitudinally to track T-cell clones before and after primary and booster YFV17D yellow fever vaccination. The cohort comprised two healthy male donors, one aged 18 to 30 and one aged 30 to 40 years. Blood samples were taken at several timepoints before and after primary and secondary immunization, and bulk PBMC replicates and cell subsets were isolated.

This clonotype was picked up a small number of times. Its antigen is currently not known. Base qualities were left out, and no much larger clone turns up one base away. The germline V gene (reference sequence) yields MNHEY for CDR1 and SMNVEV for CDR2. CDR3 length: 14 amino acids, cysteine to phenylalanine. Left in the record is the CDR3 DNA by itself, 42 bases read in frame from the first base. The germline ends are 19 bases apart after V is trimmed by 6 bases and J by 8 bases. Data came from an Illumina NovaSeq 6000. TCR cDNA was made using 5'RACE template switching, a step that added a universal primer site and unique molecular identifiers. Priming for cDNA synthesis came from both the TCR alpha and TCR beta constant segments. Library amplification involved two PCR steps, and the second step added sample barcodes and sequencing adapters. Sequencing of libraries was performed on Illumina HiSeq 2500 (2x100 bp) or NovaSeq (2x150 bp). Turning to the authors' computational methods: MIGEC handled demultiplexing of reads and collapsing into UMI consensus sequences, while MiXCR performed V(D)J alignment. Using edgeR on replicate PBMC samples, clonotypes were called vaccine-responding if FDR was below 0.01 and the log2 fold change was above 5 up to day 15. Each bulk clonotype received a CD4 or CD8 identity based on whether the sequenced CD4 or CD8 repertoire contained that clonotype at higher abundance. TCRdb passed the public sequencing reads through fastp at Q25 and MiXCR, retaining productive beta sequences. Each entry merges the rows of one CDR3 protein and shows their most common DNA and genes. TCRdb's processing, not the study's, gives the V and J calls here. The sample has 250,000 to 400,000 distinct CDR3 sequences on record, 4.1% of them singletons. About 26% of the sample is held by the ten biggest clonotypes.

This specimen's treatment or condition label, interpreted: live attenuated yellow fever vaccine strain. Two biological replicates of bulk PBMCs were collected at each blood-draw timepoint. PBMCs were isolated from peripheral blood using a standard Ficoll-Paque protocol. TriZol was used to extract RNA from bulk PBMCs, CD4 and CD8 fractions, and dextramer-positive and dextramer-negative fractions. Results and caveats for the whole study, not just this receptor: The study included only a couple of donors, which limits how far the findings can be generalized. A small share of clonotypes was detected in both CD4 and CD8 compartments, with the overlap likely arising from convergent recombination. Computational filtering was required because FACS-sorted repertoires could contain abundant contaminating clonotypes from the bulk population. After the booster, most clones that had expanded after primary vaccination were detected again (about 95% of CD4 and more than 80% of CD8), suggesting broad maintenance of memory. Compared with the primary T-cell response, the secondary T-cell response was weaker but faster, peaking on day 5 rather than day 15.

The sequence came from a man between 18 and 35 years old who received the YFV17D yellow fever vaccine. The sequence is built from TRBV27 and TRBJ1-1; TRBD1 is perhaps the D gene, given 5 matching bases. The sequencing here drew on PBMCs, taken 5 days after the yellow fever booster vaccination. CDR3 reads: CASRRARRGMEAFF. At the DNA level, the sequence is TGTGCCAGCAGGCGAGCCCGAAGGGGCATGGAAGCTTTCTTT.